The next 4 T cell receptor beta chains were all read from a single sample in a study of shared clonotypes between healthy human individuals. Terminally differentiated effector memory CD45RA+ cells were left out of the naive CD8 fraction, which was CD45RO-negative and positively selected for CCR7. Sequencing used immunoSEQ multiplex PCR; TCRdb keeps in-frame clones, though not all of them. The sample contains about 2 million clones, 85% to 95% of which appear only once. Sequencing was carried out using naive CD8+ T cells sorted from blood. Receptor source: a man younger than 35 in good health.

The chain couples TRBV10-2 to TRBJ2-7; 13 positions agree with TRBD2. Germline V CDR1 and CDR2: WSHSY, SAAADI. The CDR3 has 17 residues. J lost 4 bases, V lost 4 bases, and 10 bases had no gene match. CDR3 DNA: TGCGCCAGCAGTGGGGTACTAGCGGGAGGGCCTATGTACGAGCAGTACTTC. Translated, it gives CASSGVLAGGPMYEQYF.

V is TRBV9 and J is TRBJ1-1, with D possibly matching TRBD1 (5 bases). V lost 0 bases and J lost 4, with 10 bases in between. This CDR3 is 14 amino acids long. In germline, CDR1 is SGDLS, CDR2 YYNGEE. The CDR3 loop reads CASSVGTSGTEAFF. The CDR3 DNA is TGTGCCAGCAGCGTAGGGACATCGGGCACTGAAGCTTTCTTT.

The genes are TRBV4-3 and TRBJ2-1; no definite D call. Trimming pared 3 bases from V and 1 base from J, leaving 10 bases between. Germline lookup yields CDR1 LGHNA and CDR2 YSLEER. The CDR3 spans 15 residues. The chain's CDR3 is CASSHEPHSYNEQFF. The CDR3 region has the DNA TGCGCCAGCAGCCACGAACCACATTCCTACAATGAGCAGTTCTTC.

This chain uses TRBV19 with TRBJ1-1; D is unresolved. Germline assignment: CDR1 LNHDA and CDR2 SQIVND (reference sequence). V lost 4 bases, J lost 8 bases, and 17 bases lay in between. CDR3 length: 14 residues. In DNA form, the CDR3 reads TGTGCCAGTAGTACGGATGGGGAAAGTTTGGAAGCTTTCTTT. The encoded protein is CASSTDGESLEAFF.